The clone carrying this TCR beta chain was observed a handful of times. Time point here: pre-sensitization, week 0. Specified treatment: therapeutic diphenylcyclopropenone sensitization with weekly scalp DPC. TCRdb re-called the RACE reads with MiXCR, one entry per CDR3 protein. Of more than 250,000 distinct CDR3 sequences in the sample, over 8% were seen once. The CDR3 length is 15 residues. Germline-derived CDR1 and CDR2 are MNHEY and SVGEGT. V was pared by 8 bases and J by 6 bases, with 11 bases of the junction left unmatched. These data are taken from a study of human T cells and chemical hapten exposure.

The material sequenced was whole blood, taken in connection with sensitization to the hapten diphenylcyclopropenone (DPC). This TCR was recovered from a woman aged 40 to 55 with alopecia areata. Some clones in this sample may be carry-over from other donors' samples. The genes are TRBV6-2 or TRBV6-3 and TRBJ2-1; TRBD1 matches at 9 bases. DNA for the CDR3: TGTGCCAGCGGGGACAGGACAGGGGCCTCCAATGAGCAGTTCTTC. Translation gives CASGDRTGASNEQFF.